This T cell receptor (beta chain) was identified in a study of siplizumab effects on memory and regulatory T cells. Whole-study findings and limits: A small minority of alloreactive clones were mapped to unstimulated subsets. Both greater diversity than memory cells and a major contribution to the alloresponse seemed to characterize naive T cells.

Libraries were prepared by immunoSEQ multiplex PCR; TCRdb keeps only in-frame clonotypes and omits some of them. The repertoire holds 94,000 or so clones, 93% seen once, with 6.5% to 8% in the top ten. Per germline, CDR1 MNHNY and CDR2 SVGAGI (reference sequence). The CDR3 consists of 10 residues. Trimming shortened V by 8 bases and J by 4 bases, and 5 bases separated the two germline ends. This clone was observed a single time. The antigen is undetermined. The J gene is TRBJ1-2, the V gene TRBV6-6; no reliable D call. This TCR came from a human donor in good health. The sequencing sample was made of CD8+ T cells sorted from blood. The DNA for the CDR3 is TGTGCCAGCTGGGGCTATGGCTACACCTTC. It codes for CASWGYGYTF.